This note documents a single TCR beta chain sequence. These data belong to a study of T cells in Graves' hyperthyroidism and ophthalmopathy. CDR3 length: 14 amino acids. Trimming took 3 bases from V and 5 from J; bases not matched to a gene: 7. CDR1 KGHSH and CDR2 LQKENI come from the germline V gene. RNA transcripts yielded amplified TCR beta CDR3 regions. Researchers ran a first-round RT-PCR on the TCR CDR3 using the HTBI primer set. Via MiXCR, TCRdb re-called the multiplex PCR reads, giving one row per CDR3 protein. The sample lists 610,000 or so distinct CDR3 sequences, 46% seen once, with around 8% in the top ten.

Sequenced: peripheral blood or thyroid tissue (not recorded which). The TCR was taken from a woman under 30 with Graves' hyperthyroidism. The chain combines TRBV18 with TRBJ2-7; 7 bases agree with TRBD1. The CDR3 DNA is TGTGCCAGCTCACCGCCTGAGACAGGGCACGAGCAGTACTTC. Residues: CASSPPETGHEQYF.